The rows below give T cell receptor beta chains drawn from one sample of a study of response to subunit inactivated influenza vaccine. From the RT-PCR reads, TCRdb called clonotypes with MiXCR, one entry per CDR3 protein. Among about 700,000 distinct CDR3 sequences listed, more than 15% were seen once. Sample: PBMCs from blood, taken about 12 days after vaccination. Every receptor here comes from a man aged 50-59 years who received an inactivated influenza vaccine. CDR3s include the opening cysteine and the closing phenylalanine or tryptophan. D genes are given only for firm matches. Only part of the rows carry a size: once, few, many, or a class if the clone is expanded.

clone size	J gene	D gene	V gene	CDR3 DNA	CDR3 protein
few	TRBJ1-1	.	TRBV12-3/TRBV12-4	TGTGCCAGCAGTTTAACGTACCAGACTGAAGCTTTCTTT	CASSLTYQTEAFF
.	TRBJ2-7	TRBD2	TRBV20-1	TGCAGTGCTAGAGAACTAGCGGGAGGATCCTACGAGCAGTACTTC	CSARELAGGSYEQYF
.	TRBJ2-1	.	TRBV7-9	TGTGCCAGCAGCTTCTACAGGGTGAATGAGCAGTTCTTC	CASSFYRVNEQFF
few	TRBJ2-3	TRBD1	TRBV28	TGTGCCAGCAGTCCATTAGACAGGGCTAGCACAGATACGCAGTATTTT	CASSPLDRASTDTQYF
many	TRBJ2-5	.	TRBV12-3/TRBV12-4	TGTGCCAGCAGTTTACTGGCGGTCCAAGAGACCCAGTACTTC	CASSLLAVQETQYF
many	TRBJ1-4	TRBD1	TRBV6-1	TGTGCCAGCAGGCCGACAGGGACTAATGAAAAACTGTTTTTT	CASRPTGTNEKLFF
few	TRBJ1-3	.	TRBV9	TGTGCCAGCAGCGTAGCCGAGAGAAACACCATATATTTT	CASSVAERNTIYF
.	TRBJ2-7	TRBD1	TRBV30	TGTGCCTGGAGAGCGGACAGGCCTGGATCCTACGAGCAGTACTTC	CAWRADRPGSYEQYF
few	TRBJ2-1	.	TRBV6-2/TRBV6-3	TGTGCCAGCAGTTATTTCGGCAGCTCCTACAATGAGCAGTTCTTC	CASSYFGSSYNEQFF
.	TRBJ2-5	.	TRBV7-9	TGTGCCAGCACCCCCCCCGCTGATGAGACCCAGTACTTC	CASTPPADETQYF
.	TRBJ1-3	TRBD1	TRBV25-1	TGTGCCAGCAGCGAACATGGGACAGGGTCAAGCTCTGGAAACACCATATATTTT	CASSEHGTGSSSGNTIYF
.	TRBJ2-7	.	TRBV2	TGTGCCAGCAGTGAAGCGGCAGGGTTGGACGAGCAGTACTTC	CASSEAAGLDEQYF
many	TRBJ2-7	TRBD1	TRBV5-1	TGCGCCAGCAGCATCCGGACAGGGGCCTACGAGCAGTACTTC	CASSIRTGAYEQYF
few	TRBJ2-7	.	TRBV7-2	TGTGCCAGCAGCCCCCTTAGGAAGCACGAGCAGTACTTC	CASSPLRKHEQYF
.	TRBJ1-6	.	TRBV20-1	TGCAGTGCTAAATCAGGGGTCAATTCACCCCTCCACTTT	CSAKSGVNSPLHF
few	TRBJ2-5	.	TRBV27	TGTGCCAGCAGTCCGACCACCTCGGGAGAGACCCAGTACTTC	CASSPTTSGETQYF
.	TRBJ2-5	TRBD2	TRBV6-2/TRBV6-3	TGTGCCAGCAGTTCCTGGACTAGCGGGATACAAGAGACCCAGTACTTC	CASSSWTSGIQETQYF
.	TRBJ2-5	TRBD2	TRBV28	TGTGCCAGCAGTATTATTTGGGAGCGGGAGAGGTCCGAGACCCAGTACTTC	CASSIIWERERSETQYF
.	TRBJ1-5	.	TRBV6-1	TGTGCCAGCAGGTCCGGGCAGGCTCAGGCTCAGCCCCAGCATTTT	CASRSGQAQAQPQHF
many	TRBJ2-3	.	TRBV12-3/TRBV12-4	TGTGCCAGCAGTCACTTCGGGCTAGCAGAAGTTTGGGGGGATACGCAGTATTTT	CASSHFGLAEVWGDTQYF
.	TRBJ1-4	TRBD1	TRBV4-3	TGCGCCAGCAGCCAAGAGGACAGGGGGCGAAGGGGAGGTGAAAAACTGTTTTTT	CASSQEDRGRRGGEKLFF
.	TRBJ2-7	.	TRBV12-3/TRBV12-4	TGTGCCAGCAGTCCCTGGATTCGGGCCTCCTACGAGCAGTACTTC	CASSPWIRASYEQYF
.	TRBJ2-5	.	TRBV24-1	TGTGCCACCAGTGACCCCCTACTGGTAGGGAAGAGAGAGACCCAGTACTTC	CATSDPLLVGKRETQYF
many	TRBJ1-2	.	TRBV5-1	TGCGCCAGCAGCTTGGAGGACAGCCTCTATGGCTACACCTTC	CASSLEDSLYGYTF
many	TRBJ2-7	.	TRBV5-1	TGCGCCAGCAGCTTGACCGCGGGTCAGTACGAGCAGTACTTC	CASSLTAGQYEQYF
.	TRBJ2-1	TRBD1	TRBV20-1	TGCAGTGCCCCGACAGGGGGGGGGATTGGTGAGCAGTTCTTC	CSAPTGGGIGEQFF
.	TRBJ2-2	.	TRBV7-2	TGTGCCAGCAGCTTAATGCCGGACACCGGGGAGCTGTTTTTT	CASSLMPDTGELFF
few	TRBJ1-2	.	TRBV19	TGTGCCAGTAGATCCTTTGACCCTCAGGGGTACTATGGCTACACCTTC	CASRSFDPQGYYGYTF
many	TRBJ2-2	.	TRBV5-1	TGCGCCAGCAGCTTCTCAGGGCAGACAACCGGGGAGCTGTTTTTT	CASSFSGQTTGELFF
many	TRBJ2-2	.	TRBV6-5	TGTGCCAGCAGTTACTCGATGGAGGCCGGGGAGCTGTTTTTT	CASSYSMEAGELFF
.	TRBJ2-3	TRBD2	TRBV28	TGTGCCAGCAGCCCAACTCTAGCGGGGGGGCCCGAAGATACGCAGTATTTT	CASSPTLAGGPEDTQYF
.	TRBJ1-2	.	TRBV7-2	TGTGCCAGCAGCTTAGACCAGACTAACTATGGCTACACCTTC	CASSLDQTNYGYTF
many	TRBJ2-1	TRBD1	TRBV12-3/TRBV12-4	TGTGCCAGCAGCTTACCGGGACAGGGTTGGGCCTACAATGAGCAGTTCTTC	CASSLPGQGWAYNEQFF
.	TRBJ2-3	.	TRBV4-2	TGTGCCAGCAGCCTCCTAGTTGAGGCAGATACGCAGTATTTT	CASSLLVEADTQYF
.	TRBJ2-1	TRBD2	TRBV20-1	TGCAGTGCTAGAGAAACGGGACTAGTCTACAATGAGCAGTTCTTC	CSARETGLVYNEQFF
.	TRBJ1-1	.	TRBV4-2	TGTGCCAGCAGCCAAGAGGCCAGGTGGCCTGAAGCTTTCTTT	CASSQEARWPEAFF
.	TRBJ1-4	.	TRBV30	TGTGCCTGGAACAGGGAAGGAGGAGAAAAACTGTTTTTT	CAWNREGGEKLFF
.	TRBJ1-2	.	TRBV6-5	TGTGCCAGCAGTTACCCGGGGTATGGCTACACCTTC	CASSYPGYGYTF
.	TRBJ2-1	.	TRBV24-1	TGTGCCACCAGTGATTTCGGGCTAGACGATGAGCAGTTCTTC	CATSDFGLDDEQFF
few	TRBJ2-3	TRBD1	TRBV4-1	TGCGCCAGCAGCCAAGGACAGGGGGTCGGGATAGATACGCAGTATTTT	CASSQGQGVGIDTQYF
few	TRBJ2-1	TRBD1	TRBV11-2	TGTGCCAGCAGCCCCCCAGGGGACAGGCAGTTCTTC	CASSPPGDRQFF
.	TRBJ2-6	TRBD1	TRBV4-2	TGTGCCAGCAGCCCGACAGGGGGCGCTGGGGCCAACGTCCTGACTTTC	CASSPTGGAGANVLTF